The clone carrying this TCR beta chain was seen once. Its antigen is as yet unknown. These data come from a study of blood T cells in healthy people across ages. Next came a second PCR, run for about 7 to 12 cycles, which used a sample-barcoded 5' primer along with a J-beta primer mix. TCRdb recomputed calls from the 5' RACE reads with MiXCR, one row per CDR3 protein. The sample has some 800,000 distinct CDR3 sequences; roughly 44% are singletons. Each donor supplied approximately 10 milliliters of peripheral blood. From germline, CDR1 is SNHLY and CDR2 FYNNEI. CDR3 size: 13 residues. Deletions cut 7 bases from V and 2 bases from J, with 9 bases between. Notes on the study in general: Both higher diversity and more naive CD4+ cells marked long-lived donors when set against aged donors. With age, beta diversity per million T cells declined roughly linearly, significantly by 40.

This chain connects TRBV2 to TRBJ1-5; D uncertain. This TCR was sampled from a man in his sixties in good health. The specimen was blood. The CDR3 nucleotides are TGTGCCAGCAATGACCATGGCAATCAGCCCCAGCATTTT. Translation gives CASNDHGNQPQHF.